Sequencing of this TCR beta chain was carried out in a study of blood T cells in healthy people across ages. Study-wide findings and caveats: TCR beta diversity, measured per million T cells, fell in a roughly linear way with age.

The V and J ends lost 1 base and 6 bases respectively, with 6 bases between them. The CDR3 has 12 amino acids. PBMCs, at least 7 million per sample, were isolated. Samples each had at least 5 micrograms of total RNA extracted. A second PCR, run for roughly 7 to 11 cycles, used a sample-barcoded 5' primer plus a J-beta primer mix. TCRdb re-analysed the 5' RACE reads in MiXCR, keeping a single row per CDR3 protein. Altogether approximately 800,000 distinct CDR3 sequences are present, 53% being singletons, with the ten largest covering roughly 40%. This clonotype has a handful of counts. Its antigen is unidentified.

The gene calls are TRBV12-3 or TRBV12-4 and TRBJ1-1; D remains ambiguous. Sample: blood. The clonotype originates from a man at least 80 years old in good health. CDR3 in DNA: TGTGCCAGCAGTTTAGGCCCGGCTGAAGCTTTCTTT. This translates into CASSLGPAEAFF.